This TCR beta chain is from a study of blood T cell repertoires in COVID-19. Background on the study: From the United States, Italy and Spain came samples of acute and convalescent COVID-19. The cDNA or gDNA used as material had been derived from T cells, B-cell-depleted T cells, or PBMCs.

As handled by the study authors: For nucleated cells, counts were estimated from reference gene primer amplification. Produced via immunoSEQ multiplex PCR; TCRdb's table is partial and in-frame only. V and J calls and clone size are given by that table; D and trimming were obtained from the DNA. The table includes 200,000 to 250,000 clones, approximately 85% detected once. Seattle's enrolled individuals joined amid active infection and were then monitored longitudinally. V gave up 5 bases and J gave up 3 bases, with 10 bases separating them. This CDR3 comprises 13 residues. Germline CDR1 is SGHTA and CDR2 is FQGNSA.

The sequencing input was peripheral blood. The chain joins TRBV7-2 to TRBJ2-5; no clear D. The sequence was collected from a woman in her sixties or seventies with COVID-19, enrolled during active disease. The CDR3 reads CASSPGTKETQYF. DNA for the CDR3: TGTGCCAGCAGCCCAGGAACAAAAGAGACCCAGTACTTC. Using reference TRBV7-2 and TRBJ2-5 for the parts outside the CDR3, the full variable domain is GAGVSQSPSNKVTEKGKDVELRCDPISGHTALYWYRQSLGQGLEFLIYFQGNSAPDKSGLPSDRFSAERTGGSVSTLTIQRTQQEDSAVYLCASSPGTKETQYFGPGTRLLVL.